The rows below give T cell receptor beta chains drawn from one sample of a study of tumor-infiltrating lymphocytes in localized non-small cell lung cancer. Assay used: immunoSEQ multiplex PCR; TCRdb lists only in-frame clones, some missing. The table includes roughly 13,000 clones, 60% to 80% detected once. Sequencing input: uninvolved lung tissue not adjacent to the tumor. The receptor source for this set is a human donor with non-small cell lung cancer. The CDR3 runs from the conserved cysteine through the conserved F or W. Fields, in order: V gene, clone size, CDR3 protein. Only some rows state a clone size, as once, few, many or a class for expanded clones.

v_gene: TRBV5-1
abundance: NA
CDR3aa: CASASGDRPSEQFF

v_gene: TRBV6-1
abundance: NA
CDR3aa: CASSEDVLRPQHF

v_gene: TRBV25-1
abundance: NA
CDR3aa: CASSEYADRGRGKLFF

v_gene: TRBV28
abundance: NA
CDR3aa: CASTPGQPPFEQYF

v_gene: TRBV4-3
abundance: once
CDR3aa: CASSQGQSGETQYF

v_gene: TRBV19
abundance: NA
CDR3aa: CASSIRDTDGYTF

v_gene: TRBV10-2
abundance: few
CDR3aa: CASSEPTGEAFF

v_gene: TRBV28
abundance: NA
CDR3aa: CASRLQRGEQFF

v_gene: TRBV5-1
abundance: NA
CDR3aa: CASSLGGAGGGNSYEQYF

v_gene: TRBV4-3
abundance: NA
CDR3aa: CASSQGISRGNTGELFF